This entry lists 3 T cell receptor beta chains sequenced from one sample in a study of radiotherapy plus CTLA-4 blockade in lung cancer. Data came from immunoSEQ multiplex PCR; TCRdb stores just in-frame clones and leaves some out. The table lists about 45,000 clones, over 55% of them singletons. This specimen was peripheral blood, taken from a patient treated with radiotherapy plus ipilimumab. All receptors come from a human donor with non-small cell lung cancer who had a partial response to radiotherapy plus ipilimumab.

This rearrangement joins TRBV28 to TRBJ1-2; D unresolved. The CDR3 runs 12 residues. Germline values: CDR1 MDHEN, CDR2 SYDVKM. V lost 1 base, J lost 6 bases, and 6 bases lay in between. In nucleotides, the CDR3 is TGTGCCAGCAGTTTATACAACAATGGCTACACCTTC. This gives the protein CASSLYNNGYTF.

V is TRBV7-8 and J is TRBJ1-2; D is perhaps TRBD1 (5 bases). The CDR3 loop spans 12 amino acids. Germline V CDR1 and CDR2: SGHVS, FQNEAQ. V was cut by 1 base and J by 7 bases, with 7 bases left in between. CDR3 in DNA: TGTGCCAGCAGCTTAGTGCAGGGTGGCTACACCTTC. It is translated as CASSLVQGGYTF.

J is TRBJ2-7 and V is TRBV5-4; TRBD1 might be the D (6 bases). The length of the CDR3 is 14 residues. Germline lookup yields CDR1 SGHNT and CDR2 YYREEE (reference sequence). Trimming pared 3 bases from V and 6 bases from J, leaving 16 bases between. The CDR3 nucleotides are TGTGCCAGCAGCTCCGGAGGTAGCAGGGGCGAGCAGTACTTC. Translation gives CASSSGGSRGEQYF.